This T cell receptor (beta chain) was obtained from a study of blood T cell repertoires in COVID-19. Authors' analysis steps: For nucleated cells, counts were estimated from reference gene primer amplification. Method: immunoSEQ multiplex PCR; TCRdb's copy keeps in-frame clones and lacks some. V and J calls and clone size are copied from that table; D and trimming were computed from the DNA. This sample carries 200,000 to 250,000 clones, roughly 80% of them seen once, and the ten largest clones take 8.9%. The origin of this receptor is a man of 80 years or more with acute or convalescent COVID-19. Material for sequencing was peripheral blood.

CDR3 sequence reads: CASSYSSGANYGYTF. CDR3 coding DNA: TGTGCCAGCAGTTACTCTTCGGGGGCTAACTATGGCTACACCTTC. This chain uses TRBV6-6 with TRBJ1-2; D may be TRBD1 (5 bases). Trimming pared 0 bases from V and 0 bases from J, leaving 8 bases between. The germline V gene has CDR1 MNHNY and CDR2 SVGAGI (reference sequence). The CDR3 is 15 amino acids.